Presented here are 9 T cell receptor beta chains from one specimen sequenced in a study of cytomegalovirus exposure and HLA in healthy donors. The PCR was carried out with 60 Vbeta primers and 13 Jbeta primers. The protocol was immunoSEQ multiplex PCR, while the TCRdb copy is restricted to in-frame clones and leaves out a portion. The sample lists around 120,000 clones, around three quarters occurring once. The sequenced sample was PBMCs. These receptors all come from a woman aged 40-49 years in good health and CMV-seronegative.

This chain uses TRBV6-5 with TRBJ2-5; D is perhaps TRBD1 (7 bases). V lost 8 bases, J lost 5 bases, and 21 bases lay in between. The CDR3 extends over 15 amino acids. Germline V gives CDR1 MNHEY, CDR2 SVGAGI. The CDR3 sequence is CASYPSGGRAETQYF. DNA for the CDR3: TGTGCCAGCTACCCTTCAGGGGGGCGGGCGGAGACCCAGTACTTC.

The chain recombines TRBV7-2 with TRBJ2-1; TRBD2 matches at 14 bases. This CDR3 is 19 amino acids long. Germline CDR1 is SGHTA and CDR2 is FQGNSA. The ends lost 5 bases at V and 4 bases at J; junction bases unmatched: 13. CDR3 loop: CASSHRGTSGGGSYNEQFF. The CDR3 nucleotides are TGTGCCAGCAGCCACCGGGGGACTAGCGGGGGCGGATCTTACAATGAGCAGTTCTTC.

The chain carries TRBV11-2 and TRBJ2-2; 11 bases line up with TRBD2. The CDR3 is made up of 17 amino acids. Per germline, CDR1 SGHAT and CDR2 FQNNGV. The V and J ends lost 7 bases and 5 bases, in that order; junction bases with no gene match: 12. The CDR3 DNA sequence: TGTGCCAGCACCCAATGGTCTAGCGGGAGGTCAACCGGGGAGCTGTTTTTT. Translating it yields CASTQWSSGRSTGELFF. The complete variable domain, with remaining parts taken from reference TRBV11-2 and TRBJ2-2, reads EAGVAQSPRYKIIEKRQSVAFWCNPISGHATLYWYQQILGQGPKLLIQFQNNGVVDDSQLPKDRFSAERLKGVDSTLKIQPAKLEDSAVYLCASTQWSSGRSTGELFFGEGSRLTVL.

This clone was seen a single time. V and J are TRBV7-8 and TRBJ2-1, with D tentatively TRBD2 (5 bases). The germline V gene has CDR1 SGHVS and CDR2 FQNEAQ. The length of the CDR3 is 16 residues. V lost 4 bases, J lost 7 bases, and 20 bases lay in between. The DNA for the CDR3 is TGTGCCAGCAGCTCTCTGCGGGTCCTGGTGGGTAATGAGCAGTTCTTC. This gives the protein CASSSLRVLVGNEQFF.

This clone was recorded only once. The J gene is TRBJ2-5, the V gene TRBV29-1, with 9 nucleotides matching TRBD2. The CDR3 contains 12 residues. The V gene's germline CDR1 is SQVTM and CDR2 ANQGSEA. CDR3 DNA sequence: TGCAGTGGCGGGGGGGGCCAAGAGACCCAGTACTTC. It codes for CSGGGGQETQYF.

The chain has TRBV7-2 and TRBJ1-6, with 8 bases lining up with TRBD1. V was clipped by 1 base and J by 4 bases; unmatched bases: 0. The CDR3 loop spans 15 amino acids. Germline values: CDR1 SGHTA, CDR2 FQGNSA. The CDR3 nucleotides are TGTGCCAGCAGCTTAGGACAGGGGTATAATTCACCCCTCCACTTT. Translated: CASSLGQGYNSPLHF.

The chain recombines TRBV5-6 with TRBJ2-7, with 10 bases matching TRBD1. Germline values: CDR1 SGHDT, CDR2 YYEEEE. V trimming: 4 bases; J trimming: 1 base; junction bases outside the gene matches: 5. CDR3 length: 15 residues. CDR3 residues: CASSPWDRGSYEQYF. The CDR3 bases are TGTGCCAGCAGCCCCTGGGACAGGGGATCCTACGAGCAGTACTTC.

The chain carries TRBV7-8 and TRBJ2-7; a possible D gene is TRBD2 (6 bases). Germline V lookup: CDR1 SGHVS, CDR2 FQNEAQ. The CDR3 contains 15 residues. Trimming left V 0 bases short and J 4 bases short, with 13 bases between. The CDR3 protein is CASSLARRLVYEQYF. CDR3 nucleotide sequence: TGTGCCAGCAGCTTAGCCAGACGACTAGTGTACGAGCAGTACTTC.

The CDR3 loop is CASSLTRDTDTQYF. In DNA, the CDR3 is TGCGCCAGCAGCTTGACGCGGGACACAGATACGCAGTATTTT. The V and J genes are TRBV5-1 and TRBJ2-3; a possible D gene is TRBD2 (6 bases). The CDR3 is 14 residues long. Trimming shortened V by 1 base and J by 2 bases, and 8 bases separated the two germline ends. Germline V gives CDR1 SGHRS, CDR2 YFSETQ.